The subject of this entry is one T cell receptor beta chain. Generated by immunoSEQ multiplex PCR, the TCRdb table keeps only in-frame clones and is missing some. The sample consists of tens of thousands of clones, 91% of them appearing once. CDR1 and CDR2 from the germline V gene are SNHLY and FYNNEI. Trimming removed 3 bases from V and 4 bases from J; junction bases left unmatched: 4. The CDR3 totals 15 residues. This sample is part of a study of blood T cell repertoires in COVID-19. This chain connects TRBV2 to TRBJ2-2, with 8 bases that match TRBD1. Input material: peripheral blood. This receptor was identified in a woman in her seventies with active COVID-19. CDR3 residues: CASSDHRGSTGELFF. The CDR3 region has the DNA TGTGCCAGCAGTGATCACAGGGGGTCCACCGGGGAGCTGTTTTTT.